The 8 T cell receptor beta chains given below trace back to one sample, sequenced in a study of blood T cell repertoires in COVID-19. Only in-frame clones appear in the TCRdb table, and some are missing; sequencing was by immunoSEQ multiplex PCR. The repertoire has more than 110,000 clones, roughly 85% of them found once; the top ten carry around 3.3%. The sample taken for sequencing was peripheral blood. Receptor source: a man aged 60 to 75 with acute or convalescent COVID-19.

V gene TRBV30 combines with J gene TRBJ2-3, with 9 bases fitting TRBD2. The CDR3 extends over 15 amino acids. Losses at the gene ends were 1 base for V and 6 bases for J; bases not matched to a gene: 8. Germline-derived CDR1 and CDR2 are GTSNPN and SVGIG (reference sequence). DNA for the CDR3: TGTGCCTGGAGTGCTGGCGGGAGGGATTTGGATACGCAGTATTTT. Translated: CAWSAGGRDLDTQYF. Supplemented by reference TRBV30 and TRBJ2-3, the full variable domain reads SQTIHQWPATLVQPVGSPLSLECTVEGTSNPNLYWYRQAAGRGLQLLFYSVGIGQISSEVPQNLSASRPQDRQFILSSKKLLLSDSGFYLCAWSAGGRDLDTQYFGPGTRLTVL.

V usage is TRBV4-1 and J usage is TRBJ2-1; maybe TRBD2 (6 bases). The CDR3 has 16 residues. CDR1 is MGHRA and CDR2 is YSYEKL in the germline V gene. V lost 3 bases and J lost 3, with 15 bases in between. The CDR3 here is CASSHFIGRNYNEQFF. CDR3 bases: TGCGCCAGCAGCCACTTTATCGGGAGAAACTACAATGAGCAGTTCTTC.

V and J are TRBV28 and TRBJ1-1; TRBD1 matches 11 bases. Trimming at V came to 5 bases and at J to 12 bases, leaving 14 bases not matched to a gene. There are 15 residues in the CDR3. CDR1 and CDR2 from the germline V gene are MDHEN and SYDVKM. In nucleotides, the CDR3 is TGTGCCAGCAGTCCTAGGACAGGGGGCGCATCTAGGACTTTCTTT. Protein product: CASSPRTGGASRTFF.

V and J are TRBV27 and TRBJ1-5; 7 bases are shared with TRBD1. J lost 2 bases, V lost 2 bases, and 3 bases had no gene match. CDR3 length: 15 amino acids. CDR1 is MNHEY, CDR2 SMNVEV, per germline (reference sequence). Here the CDR3 DNA reads TGTGCCAGCAGTTTAGACAGGGCTGGCAATCAGCCCCAGCATTTT. This sequence encodes CASSLDRAGNQPQHF.

This clone came up a few times. The chain is built from TRBV2 and TRBJ1-5; D might be TRBD1 (5 bases). This CDR3 spans 14 amino acids. V was cut by 5 bases and J by 3 bases, with 11 bases left in between. Germline CDR1 reads SNHLY; CDR2 reads FYNNEI. CDR3 DNA: TGTGCCAGCAGTCCTGACAGCTACAATCAGCCCCAGCATTTT. Translating gives CASSPDSYNQPQHF.

V usage is TRBV14 and J usage is TRBJ1-2; D is unclear. In germline, CDR1 is SGHDN, CDR2 FVKESK. This CDR3 has 14 amino acids. V gave up 0 bases and J gave up 10 bases, with 15 bases separating them. As DNA, the CDR3 is TGTGCCAGCAGCCAAGATCTGGGCGTCGGCGACTACACCTTC. As protein: CASSQDLGVGDYTF. Looking up the rest from reference TRBV14 and TRBJ1-2 gives the full variable domain: EAGVTQFPSHSVIEKGQTVTLRCDPISGHDNLYWYRRVMGKEIKFLLHFVKESKQDESGMPNNRFLAERTGGTYSTLKVQPAELEDSGVYFCASSQDLGVGDYTFGSGTRLTVV.

V usage is TRBV5-1 and J usage is TRBJ2-1; tentative D call: TRBD1 (5 bases). V was trimmed by 4 bases and J by 6 bases, leaving 14 bases between them. Germline CDR1 is SGHRS and CDR2 is YFSETQ. This CDR3 comprises 14 residues. The CDR3 coding sequence is TGCGCCAGCAGCCCTCAGGGTTCTGGCAATGAGCAGTTCTTC. Translating gives CASSPQGSGNEQFF.

The V call is TRBV6-5, the J call TRBJ2-3; TRBD2 agrees at 11 bases. V gave up 2 bases and J gave up 3 bases; unmatched junction bases: 4. Germline loops: CDR1 MNHEY, CDR2 SVGAGI. The CDR3 spans 16 residues. DNA for the CDR3: TGTGCCAGCAGTTACACCCGACTAGCGGGGACAGATACGCAGTATTTT. It yields the protein CASSYTRLAGTDTQYF.